The clone carrying this TCR beta chain was found many times. The source of the sample is a study of early T cells in non-severe SARS-CoV-2 infection. One entry per CDR3 protein, called by TCRdb with MiXCR from the 5' RACE reads. Here the sample spans around 34,000 distinct CDR3 sequences, roughly 4.4% being singletons. The sequencing sample was made of whole blood. This sequence originates from an adult who was a healthcare worker with PCR-confirmed SARS-CoV-2 infection or an uninfected control (not recorded which).

The CDR3 is CASSMQGGNTEAFF. In nucleotides, the CDR3 is TGTGCCAGCTCAATGCAGGGGGGGAACACTGAAGCTTTCTTT. The chain recombines TRBV18 with TRBJ1-1; the match to TRBD1 covers 7 bases. The length of the CDR3 is 14 residues. Germline CDR1 and CDR2: KGHSH and LQKENI. V dropped 5 bases and J dropped 1; count of bases not matched to a gene: 4.